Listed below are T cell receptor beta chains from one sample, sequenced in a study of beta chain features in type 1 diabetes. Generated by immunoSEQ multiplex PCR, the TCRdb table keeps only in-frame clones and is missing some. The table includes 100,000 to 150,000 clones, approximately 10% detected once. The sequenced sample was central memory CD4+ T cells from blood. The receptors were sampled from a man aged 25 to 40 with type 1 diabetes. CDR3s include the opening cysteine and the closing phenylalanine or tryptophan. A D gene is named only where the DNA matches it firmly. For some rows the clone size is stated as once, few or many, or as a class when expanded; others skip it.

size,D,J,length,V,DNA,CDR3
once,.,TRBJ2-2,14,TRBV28,TGTGCCAGCATCGGACAGAGGGACACCGGGGAGCTGTTTTTT,CASIGQRDTGELFF
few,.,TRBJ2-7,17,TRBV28,TGTGCCAGCAGTTTTAATACTTGGCGGGGTTCCTTGTACGAGCAGTACTTC,CASSFNTWRGSLYEQYF
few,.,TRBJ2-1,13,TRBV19,TGTGCCAGTGCGAGGAGCTCCTACAATGAGCAGTTCTTC,CASARSSYNEQFF
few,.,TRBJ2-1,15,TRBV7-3,TGTGCCAGCAGCCTAGGGGGTGTTGGTTACAATGAGCAGTTCTTC,CASSLGGVGYNEQFF
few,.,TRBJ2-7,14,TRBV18,TGTGCCAGCTCACCCCAGACAGGCTACTACGAGCAGTACTTC,CASSPQTGYYEQYF
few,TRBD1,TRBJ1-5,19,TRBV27,TGTGCCAGCAGTTTACCTCCGGGACAGGGAAGACAAAGCAATCAGCCCCAGCATTTT,CASSLPPGQGRQSNQPQHF
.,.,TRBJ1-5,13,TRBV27,TGTGCCAGCAGTTTATGGGAGGGACAGCCCCAGCATTTT,CASSLWEGQPQHF
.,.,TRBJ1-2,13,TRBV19,TGTGCCAGTAGTATTGAGGGAAACTATGGCTACACCTTC,CASSIEGNYGYTF
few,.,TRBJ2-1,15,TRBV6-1,TGTGCCAGCAGCAGACAGGTACTATCCTACAATGAGCAGTTCTTC,CASSRQVLSYNEQFF
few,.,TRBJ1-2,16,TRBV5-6,TGTGCCAGCAGCTTGGCCGGGCAGGGCGCGGACTATGGCTACACCTTC,CASSLAGQGADYGYTF
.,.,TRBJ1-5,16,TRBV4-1,TGCGCCAGCAGCCGGCAAACAGGGTTAGGCAATCAGCCCCAGCATTTT,CASSRQTGLGNQPQHF
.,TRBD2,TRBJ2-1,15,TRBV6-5,TGTGCCAGCAGCCGCGGGGGGGCCTCCTACAATGAGCAGTTCTTC,CASSRGGASYNEQFF
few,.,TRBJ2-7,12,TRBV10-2,TGCGCCAGCAGTGAATTTAGACAGGAGCAGTACTTC,CASSEFRQEQYF
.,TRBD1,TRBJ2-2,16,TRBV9,TGTGCCAGCAGCGTAGGACAGGGCCCGAGGTCCGGGGAGCTGTTTTTT,CASSVGQGPRSGELFF
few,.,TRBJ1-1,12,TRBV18,TGTGCCAGCTCACCACCTGGCCTCGGGGCTTTCTTT,CASSPPGLGAFF
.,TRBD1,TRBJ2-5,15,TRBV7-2,TGTGCCAGCAGCTCAGGGGGCGGGTCGGTAGCGACCCAGTACTTC,CASSSGGGSVATQYF
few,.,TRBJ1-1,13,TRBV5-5,TGTGCCAGCACCACCTTGGCGAACACTGAAGCTTTCTTT,CASTTLANTEAFF
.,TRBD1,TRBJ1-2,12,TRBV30,TGTGCCTGGTCCCGGGACAGAGACGGCTACACCTTC,CAWSRDRDGYTF
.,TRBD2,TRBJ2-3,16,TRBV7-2,TGTGCCAGCAGCCCCCGGGTAGCGGGGGGGAAAGATACGCAGTATTTT,CASSPRVAGGKDTQYF
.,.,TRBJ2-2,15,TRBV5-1,TGCGCCAGCAGCTTGCAGGTGACGAACACCGGGGAGCTGTTTTTT,CASSLQVTNTGELFF
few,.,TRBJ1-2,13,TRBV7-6,TGTGCCAGCAGCCCCCAGGGTAATGGAGGCTACACCTTC,CASSPQGNGGYTF
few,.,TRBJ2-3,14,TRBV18,TGTGCCAGCTCACCTGGGACAAGCACAGATACGCAGTATTTT,CASSPGTSTDTQYF
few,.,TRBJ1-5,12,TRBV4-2,TGTGCCAGCAGCCAAGGGCAGTCGCCCCAGCATTTT,CASSQGQSPQHF
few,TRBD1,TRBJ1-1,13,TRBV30,TGTGCCTGGAGCGACCAGGACAGGGGGAGGGCTTTCTTT,CAWSDQDRGRAFF
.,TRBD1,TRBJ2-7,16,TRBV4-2,TGTGCCAGCAGCCAAAACTTTGGACAGGGGGCTGGCGAGCAGTACTTC,CASSQNFGQGAGEQYF
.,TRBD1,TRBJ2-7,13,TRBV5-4,TGTGCCAGCAGCTGGGACAGGGGAGGCGAGCAGTACTTC,CASSWDRGGEQYF
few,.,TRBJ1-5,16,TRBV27,TGTGCCAGCAGCTCTTATGGGCAGGGCGGCTATCAGCCCCAGCATTTT,CASSSYGQGGYQPQHF
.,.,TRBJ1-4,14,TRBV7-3,TGTGCCAGCAGCTCTAAAGGGGTTCGCGCTGGACTGTTTTTT,CASSSKGVRAGLFF
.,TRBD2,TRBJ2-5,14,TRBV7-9,TGTGCCAGCAGCCGCGGGGGGTACCAAGAGACCCAGTACTTC,CASSRGGYQETQYF
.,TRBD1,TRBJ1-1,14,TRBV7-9,TGTGCCAGCAGCCCACAGGGGGGGGGAACTGAAGCTTTCTTT,CASSPQGGGTEAFF